The next 8 T cell receptor beta chains were all read from a single sample in a study of blood T cell repertoires in COVID-19. The method was immunoSEQ multiplex PCR; TCRdb's version includes in-frame clones alone and lacks a portion of them. The sample gives 9,000 to 9,500 clones, 80% to 90% of which show up once; roughly 8% is in the top ten. Sequenced sample: peripheral blood. The receptor set was obtained from a human donor in a cohort sampled during active COVID-19.

V usage is TRBV2 and J usage is TRBJ2-7; 11 nucleotides match TRBD2. Germline CDR1 is SNHLY and CDR2 is FYNNEI. Trimming took 6 bases from V and 5 from J; bases not matched to a gene: 9. There are 15 residues in the CDR3. The CDR3 DNA sequence: TGTGCCAGCAGAGAGACTGGGACTAGCGGAAACGAGCAGTACTTC. Amino acids: CASRETGTSGNEQYF.

CDR3 sequence (DNA): TGTGCCAGCAGCCAACAGGGGGCGGACGGGGAGCTGTTTTTT. Its protein is CASSQQGADGELFF. The rearrangement links TRBV11-2 to TRBJ2-2, with TRBD1 identical over 9 bases. V shed 5 bases, J shed 7 bases, and the junction held 5 bases outside the gene matches. The CDR3 covers 14 residues. From germline, CDR1 is SGHAT and CDR2 FQNNGV. The whole variable domain, filled in from reference TRBV11-2 and TRBJ2-2, reads EAGVAQSPRYKIIEKRQSVAFWCNPISGHATLYWYQQILGQGPKLLIQFQNNGVVDDSQLPKDRFSAERLKGVDSTLKIQPAKLEDSAVYLCASSQQGADGELFFGEGSRLTVL.

In its sample, this clone was seen once. J is TRBJ1-5 and V is TRBV4-1; D is uncertain. Trimming shortened V by 4 bases and J by 6 bases, and 10 bases separated the two germline ends. The CDR3 extends over 13 amino acids. Germline V gene data show CDR1 as MGHRA and CDR2 as YSYEKL. The CDR3 reads CASSPPAGQPQHF. The CDR3 DNA reads TGCGCCAGCAGCCCGCCCGCGGGTCAGCCCCAGCATTTT.

This clone was found a few times. The rearrangement links TRBV6-6 to TRBJ2-7; D ambiguous. The length of the CDR3 is 12 residues. Germline loops: CDR1 MNHNY, CDR2 SVGAGI (reference sequence). V shed 7 bases and J shed 2 bases, with 9 bases lying between them. The DNA for the CDR3 is TGTGCCAGCATTGCAACAACCTACGAGCAGTACTTC. It encodes CASIATTYEQYF.

This clone was observed a few times. CDR3 protein: CASSEALGGVYEQYF. CDR3 nucleotides: TGTGCCAGCAGCGAGGCCCTGGGGGGAGTCTACGAGCAGTACTTC. The V and J genes are TRBV6-5 and TRBJ2-7, with D perhaps TRBD2 (6 bases). V lost 6 bases, J lost 3 bases, and 18 bases lay in between. CDR3 length: 15 residues. Germline V gene data show CDR1 as MNHEY and CDR2 as SVGAGI.

J is TRBJ2-1 and V is TRBV24-1; 8 bases match TRBD2. Trimming removed 5 bases from V and 2 bases from J; junction bases left unmatched: 7. The CDR3 totals 16 residues. Per germline, CDR1 KGHDR and CDR2 SFDVKD. CDR3 nucleotide sequence: TGTGCCACCAGTGTCCAAGCGGGGGAGGCCTACAATGAGCAGTTCTTC. Translated, it gives CATSVQAGEAYNEQFF.

The chain combines TRBV5-8 with TRBJ2-7, with 9 bases that match TRBD1. The CDR3 runs to 13 residues. The ends lost 4 bases at V and 6 bases at J; junction bases unmatched: 5. CDR1 and CDR2 from the germline V gene are SGHTS and YDEGEE. For the CDR3, the DNA is TGTGCCAGCAGCCCCTGGACAGGGGCCGAGCAGTACTTC. It codes for CASSPWTGAEQYF.

As DNA, the CDR3 is TGTGCCAGCAGCTCACGACAGAATTCACCCCTCCACTTT. It codes for CASSSRQNSPLHF. J is TRBJ1-6 and V is TRBV7-8, with a weak D call TRBD1 (5 bases). The CDR3 spans 13 residues. The V gene's germline CDR1 is SGHVS and CDR2 FQNEAQ. The ends were cut back, 4 bases at V and 7 bases at J, with 8 bases in the middle.